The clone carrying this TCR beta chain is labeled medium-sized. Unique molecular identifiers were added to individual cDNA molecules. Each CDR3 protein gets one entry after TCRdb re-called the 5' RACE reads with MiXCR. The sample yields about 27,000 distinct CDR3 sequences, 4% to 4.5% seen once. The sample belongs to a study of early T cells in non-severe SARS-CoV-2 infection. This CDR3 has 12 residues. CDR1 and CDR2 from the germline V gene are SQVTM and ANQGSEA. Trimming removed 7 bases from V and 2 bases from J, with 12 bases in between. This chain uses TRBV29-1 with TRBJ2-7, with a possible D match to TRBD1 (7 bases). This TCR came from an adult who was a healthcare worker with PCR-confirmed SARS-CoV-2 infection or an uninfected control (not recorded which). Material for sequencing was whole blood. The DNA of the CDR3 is TGCAGCGGGGGGGACAGAGCCTACGAGCAGTACTTC. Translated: CSGGDRAYEQYF.